Each of the 17 T cell receptor beta chains below was sequenced from the same sample in a study of blood T cells in healthy people across ages (dated by TCRdb to 2014 to 2015). Receptor libraries were prepared by 5' RACE. Instrument on record: Illumina HiSeq 2500. A second PCR of about 6 to 11 cycles was run with a J-beta primer mix and a sample-barcoded 5' primer. Using fastp at Q25 and MiXCR, TCRdb reprocessed the public reads and kept productive beta chains. Identical CDR3 protein sequences are pooled into one entry, listed with their most common genes and DNA. The sample table shows hundreds of thousands of distinct CDR3 sequences, and around 48% are seen once. The ten largest clones capture around 15% of the sample. Material: blood. The receptors were gathered from a man aged 25-45 years in good health.

In its sample, this clonotype was seen once. The J gene is TRBJ2-7, the V gene TRBV12-3 or TRBV12-4, with 13 bases aligning to TRBD2. The V and J ends lost 0 bases and 2 bases, in that order; junction bases with no gene match: 13. The CDR3 covers 20 residues. The CDR3 region has the DNA TGTGCCAGCAGTTTAGCCCGCAGACTAGCGGGGGGCTCCACCGCCTACGAGCAGTACTTC. Its protein product is CASSLARRLAGGSTAYEQYF.

This sequence joins TRBV6-1 and TRBJ2-5; 8 bases match TRBD2. The J call is in doubt because the DNA end fits TRBJ2-7 better. Germline loops: CDR1 MNHNS, CDR2 SASEGT. The CDR3 contains 13 residues. CDR3 in amino acids: CASSVGLAYEQYF. In nucleotides, the CDR3 is TGTGCCAGCAGTGTGGGACTAGCCTACGAGCAGTACTTC.

This clonotype occurred a few times. The rearrangement links TRBV14 to TRBJ2-3; the match to TRBD2 covers 9 bases. V trimming: 3 bases; J trimming: 0 bases; junction bases outside the gene matches: 1. This CDR3 spans 15 amino acids. Germline-derived CDR1 and CDR2 are SGHDN and FVKESK. The CDR3 loop reads CASSQSGGSTDTQYF. In nucleotides, the CDR3 is TGTGCCAGCAGCCAGAGCGGGGGGAGCACAGATACGCAGTATTTT.

The V and J genes are TRBV7-2 and TRBJ1-2, with D hard to call. Germline CDR1 and CDR2: SGHTA and FQGNSA. CDR3 length: 17 residues. V was cut by 1 base and J by 0 bases, with 15 bases left in between. The CDR3 region is CASSLELGGDSNYGYTF. CDR3 DNA sequence: TGTGCCAGCAGCTTAGAGCTCGGTGGAGACTCTAACTATGGCTACACCTTC.

This chain links TRBV9 with TRBJ2-7; 9 bases are a match to TRBD1. Germline CDR1 is SGDLS and CDR2 is YYNGEE. This CDR3 is 15 amino acids long. The J segment lost 5 bases and the V segment lost 0 bases, leaving 6 bases of the junction unmatched. In nucleotides, the CDR3 is TGTGCCAGCAGCGTAGTTGGGACAGGGTTAGACGAGCAGTACTTC. It specifies CASSVVGTGLDEQYF.

This chain uses TRBV12-3 or TRBV12-4 with TRBJ2-5; a possible D gene is TRBD1 (5 bases). The CDR3 is made up of 15 amino acids. Trimming pared 4 bases from V and 5 bases from J, leaving 17 bases between. CDR3 coding DNA: TGTGCCAGCAGTTCCCCCAAGACAGTTCGGGAGACCCAGTACTTC. It yields the protein CASSSPKTVRETQYF.

The rearrangement links TRBV5-1 to TRBJ2-3; TRBD2 might be the D (5 bases). V lost 5 bases to trimming and J lost 1 base, with 11 bases between them. Germline V gene sequence: CDR1 SGHRS, CDR2 YFSETQ. The CDR3 consists of 14 residues. The CDR3 region is CASSAAGGTDTQYF. DNA for the CDR3: TGCGCCAGCAGTGCGGCCGGGGGCACAGATACGCAGTATTTT. The full variable domain, with the rest looked up from reference TRBV5-1 and TRBJ2-3, is KAGVTQTPRYLIKTRGQQVTLSCSPISGHRSVSWYQQTPGQGLQFLFEYFSETQRNKGNFPGRFSGRQFSNSRSEMNVSTLELGDSALYLCASSAAGGTDTQYFGPGTRLTVL.

The chain employs TRBV28 and TRBJ1-5, with 10 positions matching TRBD1. Per germline, CDR1 MDHEN and CDR2 SYDVKM. This CDR3 is built from 12 residues. V was pared by 2 bases and J by 13 bases, with 2 bases of the junction left unmatched. The CDR3 reads CASSLDRGPQHF. CDR3 sequence (DNA): TGTGCCAGCAGTTTAGACAGGGGGCCACAGCATTTT.

This chain uses TRBV11-3 with TRBJ2-2, with TRBD1 as a possible D gene (5 bases). This CDR3 is built from 12 residues. Germline V lookup: CDR1 SGHNT, CDR2 YENEEA. Trimming left V 5 bases short and J 8 bases short, with 9 bases between. This CDR3 is CASSQRQGELFF. The CDR3 DNA follows: TGTGCCAGCAGCCAACGACAGGGGGAGCTGTTTTTT.

This chain joins TRBV6-2 or TRBV6-3 and TRBJ1-1, with 7 bases fitting TRBD1. The trim removed 5 bases at V and 6 bases at J, leaving 9 bases unmatched. Germline V gives CDR1 MNHEY, CDR2 SVGEGT. The CDR3 sequence is 14 residues long. The CDR3 DNA sequence: TGTGCCAGCAGTGCGGACAGGTTGAGGCCTGAAGCTTTCTTT. Translated: CASSADRLRPEAFF.

This clonotype was counted a few times. The CDR3 is CASIPSGDTEAFF. The CDR3 DNA reads as TGTGCCAGCATCCCTTCAGGGGACACTGAAGCTTTCTTT. This sequence joins TRBV6-5 and TRBJ1-1, with D tentatively TRBD1 (6 bases). The CDR3 sequence is 13 residues long. Germline V gives CDR1 MNHEY, CDR2 SVGAGI. Trimming shortened V by 7 bases and J by 3 bases, and 12 bases separated the two germline ends.

The V call is TRBV27, the J call TRBJ2-3; D remains ambiguous. This CDR3 has 13 residues. V gave up 6 bases and J gave up 1 base, with 8 bases separating them. In germline, CDR1 is MNHEY, CDR2 SMNVEV (reference sequence). CDR3 protein: CASRQVGTDTQYF. The CDR3 bases are TGTGCCAGCAGGCAAGTAGGCACAGATACGCAGTATTTT.

This sequence joins TRBV7-9 and TRBJ1-1, with TRBD1 as a possible D gene (5 bases). Germline V CDR1 and CDR2: SEHNR, FQNEAQ (reference sequence). The V and J ends lost 5 bases and 8 bases respectively, with 15 bases between them. The CDR3 is made up of 13 amino acids. CDR3: CASSTENRGEAFF. The CDR3 bases are TGTGCCAGCAGCACGGAGAACCGGGGCGAAGCTTTCTTT.

The V and J genes are TRBV6-5 and TRBJ2-3; 14 positions agree with TRBD2. The CDR3 extends over 15 amino acids. CDR1 is MNHEY, CDR2 SVGAGI, per germline. Trimming removed 4 bases from V and 6 bases from J; junction bases left unmatched: 3. CDR3 sequence (DNA): TGTGCCAGCAGTTCCTGGACTAGCGGGGGGGATACGCAGTATTTT. It codes for CASSSWTSGGDTQYF.

The chain recombines TRBV3-1 with TRBJ1-1; tentatively, D is TRBD1 (5 bases). CDR3 size: 14 residues. The V and J ends lost 3 bases and 1 base respectively, with 9 bases between them. Germline assignment: CDR1 LGHDT and CDR2 YNNKEL (reference sequence). The CDR3 DNA reads as TGTGCCAGCAGCCAGTTAGGGGCGAACACTGAAGCTTTCTTT. Its translation is CASSQLGANTEAFF.

This rearrangement joins TRBV29-1 to TRBJ2-2; D gene unclear. Trimming cost V 4 bases and J 3 bases, with 12 bases left between them. CDR3 length: 14 residues. The V gene's germline CDR1 is SQVTM and CDR2 ANQGSEA. In nucleotides, the CDR3 is TGCAGCGTTGTTGTTGGGCCCTACACCGGGGAGCTGTTTTTT. Its protein product is CSVVVGPYTGELFF.

This clonotype was observed at least ten times. The gene calls are TRBV7-6 and TRBJ2-1; either TRBD1 or TRBD2 may fit D (5 bases each). V gave up 2 bases and J gave up 6 bases, with 14 bases separating them. The CDR3 consists of 15 residues. Germline CDR1 is SGHVS and CDR2 is FNYEAQ. CDR3: CASSLSWSGRNEQFF. CDR3 coding DNA: TGTGCCAGCAGCTTAAGTTGGTCGGGGCGCAATGAGCAGTTCTTC.